The T cell receptor (beta chain) under discussion was sequenced for a study of cytomegalovirus exposure and HLA in healthy donors. Researchers ran the PCR with 60 Vbeta and 13 Jbeta primers. Clones were read by immunoSEQ multiplex PCR, and TCRdb kept only the in-frame ones, dropping some. The sample lists 120,000 or so clones, around 79% seen once, with 4.1% in the top ten. Worth noting for this clone: No antigen is known for it.

V lost 4 bases, J lost 3 bases, and 13 bases lay in between. The CDR3 loop spans 14 amino acids. Germline V gene lookup returns CDR1 SGHRS and CDR2 YFSETQ. Study-wide results and caveats: With later analysis, a missense DCLRE1C variant became linked to TCR beta V- and J-gene trimming. Among immune exposure information, only CMV serostatus was available. Later, an analysis found that common viral pathogens appeared to be linked with several of the most significant clusters.

The V gene is TRBV5-1, the J gene TRBJ1-2; D is perhaps TRBD1 (5 bases). The TCR comes from a woman in her forties in good health and CMV-seronegative. Source material: PBMCs. The CDR3: CASSPGGRDYGYTF. Written as DNA, the CDR3 is TGCGCCAGCAGCCCGGGGGGACGGGACTATGGCTACACCTTC.